The present T cell receptor beta chain was sequenced within a study of shared clonotypes between healthy human individuals. Broader study findings: Among donors, clonotype sharing was expected to be affected by sequencing depth. Inspection by rarefaction showed sorted-subset sequencing to be incomplete despite large depth.

For each subset, genomic DNA was distributed in equal portions over several immunoSEQ plates. TCRdb's table, derived via immunoSEQ multiplex PCR, lists solely in-frame clones and lacks some. The table has about 1.5 million clones, about 96% seen once. About this clone: Its cognate antigen is unknown.

The ends lost 0 bases at V and 3 bases at J; junction bases unmatched: 5. The CDR3 contains 15 residues. Germline V gene sequence: CDR1 GTSNPN, CDR2 SVGIG (reference sequence). Every contributor of samples was a Caucasian grown-up residing in Nashville, Tennessee. The sample taken for sequencing was naive CD4+ T cells sorted from blood. Sample subset: CD45RA+ positively selected. This receptor was identified in a man under 40 in good health. V gene TRBV30 combines with J gene TRBJ2-1, with 7 bases lining up with TRBD1. Here the CDR3 reads CAWSVEGAIYNEQFF. Here the CDR3 DNA reads TGTGCCTGGAGTGTAGAGGGGGCGATCTACAATGAGCAGTTCTTC.